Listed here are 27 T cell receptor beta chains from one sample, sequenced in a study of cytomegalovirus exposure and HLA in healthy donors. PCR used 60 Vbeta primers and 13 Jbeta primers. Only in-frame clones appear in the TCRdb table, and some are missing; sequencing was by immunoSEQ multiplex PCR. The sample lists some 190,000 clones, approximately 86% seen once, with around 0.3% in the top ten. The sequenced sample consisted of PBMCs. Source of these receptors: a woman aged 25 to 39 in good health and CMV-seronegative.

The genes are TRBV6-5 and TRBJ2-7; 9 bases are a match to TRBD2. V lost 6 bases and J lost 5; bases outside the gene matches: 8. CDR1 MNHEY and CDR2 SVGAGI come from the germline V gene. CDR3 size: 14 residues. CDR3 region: CASSRSGRNDEQYF. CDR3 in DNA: TGTGCCAGCAGCCGTAGCGGGAGAAATGACGAGCAGTACTTC.

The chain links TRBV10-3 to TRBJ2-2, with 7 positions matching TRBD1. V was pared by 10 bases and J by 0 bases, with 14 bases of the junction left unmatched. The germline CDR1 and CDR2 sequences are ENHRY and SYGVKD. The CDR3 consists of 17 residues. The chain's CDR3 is CATRNQGVGANTGELFF. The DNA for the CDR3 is TGTGCCACCAGGAATCAGGGGGTGGGCGCGAACACCGGGGAGCTGTTTTTT.

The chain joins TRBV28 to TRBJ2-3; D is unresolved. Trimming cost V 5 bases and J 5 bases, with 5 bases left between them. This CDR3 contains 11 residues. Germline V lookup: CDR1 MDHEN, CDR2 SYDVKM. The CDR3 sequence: CASSRLDTQYF. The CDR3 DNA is TGTGCCAGCAGTAGACTAGATACGCAGTATTTT. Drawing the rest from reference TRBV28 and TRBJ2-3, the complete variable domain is DVKVTQSSRYLVKRTGEKVFLECVQDMDHENMFWYRQDPGLGLRLIYFSYDVKMKEKGDIPEGYSVSREKKERFSLILESASTNQTSMYLCASSRLDTQYFGPGTRLTVL.

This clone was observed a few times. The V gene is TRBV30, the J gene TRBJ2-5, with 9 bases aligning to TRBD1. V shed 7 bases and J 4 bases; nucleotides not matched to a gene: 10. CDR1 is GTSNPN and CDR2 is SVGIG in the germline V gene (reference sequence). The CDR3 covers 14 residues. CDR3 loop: CALNRGLSRETQYF. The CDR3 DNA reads TGTGCCTTAAACAGGGGGCTTTCGAGAGAGACCCAGTACTTC. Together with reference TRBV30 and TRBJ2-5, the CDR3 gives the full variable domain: SQTIHQWPATLVQPVGSPLSLECTVEGTSNPNLYWYRQAAGRGLQLLFYSVGIGQISSEVPQNLSASRPQDRQFILSSKKLLLSDSGFYLCALNRGLSRETQYFGPGTRLLVL.

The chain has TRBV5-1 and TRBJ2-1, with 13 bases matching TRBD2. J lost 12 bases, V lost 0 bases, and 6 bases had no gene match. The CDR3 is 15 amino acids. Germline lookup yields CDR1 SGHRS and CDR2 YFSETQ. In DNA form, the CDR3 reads TGCGCCAGCAGCTTGGGTGGGACTAGCGGGACAGTGCAGTTCTTC. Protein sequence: CASSLGGTSGTVQFF.

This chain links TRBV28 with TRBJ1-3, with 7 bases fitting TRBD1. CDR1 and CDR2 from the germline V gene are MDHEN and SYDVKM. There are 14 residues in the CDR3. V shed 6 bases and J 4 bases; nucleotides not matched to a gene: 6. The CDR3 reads CASSWATGGNTIYF. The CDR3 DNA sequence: TGTGCCAGCAGCTGGGCGACAGGGGGAAACACCATATATTTT.

The CDR3 sequence is CASTLAGGGYEQYF. In DNA, the CDR3 is TGTGCCAGCACTCTAGCGGGAGGGGGCTACGAGCAGTACTTC. The chain uses TRBV28 and TRBJ2-7, with 12 nucleotides matching TRBD2. Germline V CDR1 and CDR2: MDHEN, SYDVKM. CDR3 length equals 14 residues. Germline trimming cut 7 bases from V and 3 bases from J; bases unmatched to any gene: 4.

The CDR3 DNA reads as TGTGCCAGCAGTTTCCACCCGGGACAGTACTCCTACGAGCAGTACTTC. This sequence encodes CASSFHPGQYSYEQYF. The genes are TRBV28 and TRBJ2-7; 7 bases are shared with TRBD1. The germline gives CDR1 MDHEN, CDR2 SYDVKM. The CDR3 runs 16 residues. J gave up 0 bases and V 3 bases, and 8 bases lay outside the gene matches.

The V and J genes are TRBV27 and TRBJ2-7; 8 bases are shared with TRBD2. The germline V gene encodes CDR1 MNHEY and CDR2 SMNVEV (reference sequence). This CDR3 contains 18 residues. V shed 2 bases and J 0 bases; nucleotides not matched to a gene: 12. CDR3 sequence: CASSLRPSGGYDSYEQYF. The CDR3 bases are TGTGCCAGCAGTTTACGTCCCAGCGGGGGTTACGACTCCTACGAGCAGTACTTC.

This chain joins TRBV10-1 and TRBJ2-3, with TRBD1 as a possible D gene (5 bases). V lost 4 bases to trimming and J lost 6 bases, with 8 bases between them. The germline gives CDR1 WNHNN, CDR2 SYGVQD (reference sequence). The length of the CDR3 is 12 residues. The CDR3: CASSVDSDTQYF. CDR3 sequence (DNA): TGCGCCAGCAGTGTCGACAGTGATACGCAGTATTTT.

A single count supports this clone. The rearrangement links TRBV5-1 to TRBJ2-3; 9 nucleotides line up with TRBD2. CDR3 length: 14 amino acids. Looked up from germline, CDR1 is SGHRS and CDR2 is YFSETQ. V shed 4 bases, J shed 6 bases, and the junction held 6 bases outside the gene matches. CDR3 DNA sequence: TGCGCCAGCAGCATTAGCGGGGGATCGGATACGCAGTATTTT. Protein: CASSISGGSDTQYF.

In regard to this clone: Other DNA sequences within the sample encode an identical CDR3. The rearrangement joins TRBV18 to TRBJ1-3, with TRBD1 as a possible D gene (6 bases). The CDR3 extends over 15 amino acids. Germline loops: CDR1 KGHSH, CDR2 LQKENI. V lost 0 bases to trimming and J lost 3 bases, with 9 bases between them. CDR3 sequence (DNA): TGTGCCAGCTCACCACCACAGGGAGATGGAAACACCATATATTTT. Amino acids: CASSPPQGDGNTIYF.

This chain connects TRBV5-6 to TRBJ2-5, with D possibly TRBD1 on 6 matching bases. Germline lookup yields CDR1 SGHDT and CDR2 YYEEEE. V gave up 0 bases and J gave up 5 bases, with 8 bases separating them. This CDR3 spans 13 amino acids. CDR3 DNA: TGTGCCAGCAGCTTGGACAGGGTGGAGACCCAGTACTTC. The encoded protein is CASSLDRVETQYF. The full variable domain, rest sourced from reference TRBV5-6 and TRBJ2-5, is DAGVTQSPTHLIKTRGQQVTLRCSPKSGHDTVSWYQQALGQGPQFIFQYYEEEERQRGNFPDRFSGHQFPNYSSELNVNALLLGDSALYLCASSLDRVETQYFGPGTRLLVL.

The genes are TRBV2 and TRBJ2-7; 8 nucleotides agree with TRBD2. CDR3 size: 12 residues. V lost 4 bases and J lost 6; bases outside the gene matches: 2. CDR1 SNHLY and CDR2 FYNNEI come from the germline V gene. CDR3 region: CASSGAGVEQYF. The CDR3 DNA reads TGTGCCAGCAGTGGAGCGGGAGTCGAGCAGTACTTC.

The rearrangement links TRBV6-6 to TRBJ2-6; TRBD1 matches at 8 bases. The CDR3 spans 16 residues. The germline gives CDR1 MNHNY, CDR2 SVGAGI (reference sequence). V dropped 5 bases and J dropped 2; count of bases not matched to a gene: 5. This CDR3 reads CASSQQGQAGANVLTF. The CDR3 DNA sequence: TGTGCCAGCAGTCAACAGGGACAGGCTGGGGCCAACGTCCTGACTTTC.

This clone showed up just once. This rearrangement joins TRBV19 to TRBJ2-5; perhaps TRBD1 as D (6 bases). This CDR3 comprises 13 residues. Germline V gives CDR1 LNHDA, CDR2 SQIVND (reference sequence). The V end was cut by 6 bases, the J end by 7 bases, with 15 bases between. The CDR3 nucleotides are TGTGCCAGTAGACCCCGGGACATCGGGACCCAGTACTTC. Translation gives CASRPRDIGTQYF.

CDR3 in amino acids: CASSRSPQETQYF. CDR3 nucleotide sequence: TGTGCCAGCAGCCGTTCTCCCCAAGAGACCCAGTACTTC. The chain joins TRBV14 to TRBJ2-5; D remains ambiguous. The germline V gene has CDR1 SGHDN and CDR2 FVKESK. V gave up 4 bases and J gave up 1 base, with 7 bases separating them. The CDR3 runs to 13 residues.

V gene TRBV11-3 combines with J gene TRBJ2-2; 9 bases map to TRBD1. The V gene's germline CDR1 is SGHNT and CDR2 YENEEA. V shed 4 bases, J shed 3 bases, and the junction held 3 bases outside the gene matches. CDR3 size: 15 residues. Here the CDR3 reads CASSSRDRDTGELFF. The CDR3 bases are TGTGCCAGCAGCTCCCGGGACAGGGACACCGGGGAGCTGTTTTTT.

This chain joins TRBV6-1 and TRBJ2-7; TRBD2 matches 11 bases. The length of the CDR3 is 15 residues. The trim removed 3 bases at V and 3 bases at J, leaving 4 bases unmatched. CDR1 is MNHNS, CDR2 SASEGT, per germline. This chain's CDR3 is CASSDLAGGGYEQYF. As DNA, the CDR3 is TGTGCCAGCAGTGATCTAGCGGGGGGCGGCTACGAGCAGTACTTC.

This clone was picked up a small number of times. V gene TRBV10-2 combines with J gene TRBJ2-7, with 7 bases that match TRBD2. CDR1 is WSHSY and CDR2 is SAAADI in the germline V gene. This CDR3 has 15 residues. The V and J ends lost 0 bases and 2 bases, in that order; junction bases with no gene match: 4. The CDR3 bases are TGCGCCAGCAGTGAGTCGACTAGCCCCACCTACGAGCAGTACTTC. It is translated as CASSESTSPTYEQYF.

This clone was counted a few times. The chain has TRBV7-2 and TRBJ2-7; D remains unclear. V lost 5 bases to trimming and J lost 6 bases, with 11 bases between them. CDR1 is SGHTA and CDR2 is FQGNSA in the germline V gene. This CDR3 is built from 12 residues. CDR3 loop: CASSLPRSEQYF. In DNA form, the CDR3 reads TGTGCCAGCAGCCTCCCCAGGTCCGAGCAGTACTTC.

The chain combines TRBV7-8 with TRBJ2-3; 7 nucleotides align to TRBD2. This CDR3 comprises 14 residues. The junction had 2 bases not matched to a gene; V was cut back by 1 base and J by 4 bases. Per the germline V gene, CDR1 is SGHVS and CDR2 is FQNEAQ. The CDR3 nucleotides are TGTGCCAGCAGCTTAGTTCTAGCGGCAGATACGCAGTATTTT. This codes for CASSLVLAADTQYF.

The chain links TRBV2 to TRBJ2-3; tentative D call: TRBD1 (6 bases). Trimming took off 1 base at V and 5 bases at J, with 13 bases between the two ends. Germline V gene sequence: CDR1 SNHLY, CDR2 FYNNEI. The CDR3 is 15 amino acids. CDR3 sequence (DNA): TGTGCCAGCAGTGAAGGTGTGGGGGCAGTAGATACGCAGTATTTT. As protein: CASSEGVGAVDTQYF. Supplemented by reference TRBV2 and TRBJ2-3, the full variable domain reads EPEVTQTPSHQVTQMGQEVILRCVPISNHLYFYWYRQILGQKVEFLVSFYNNEISEKSEIFDDQFSVERPDGSNFTLKIRSTKLEDSAMYFCASSEGVGAVDTQYFGPGTRLTVL.

CDR3 loop: CASSHDLSSGQETQYF. The CDR3 DNA reads TGTGCCAGCAGCCACGACCTTAGTAGCGGGCAAGAGACCCAGTACTTC. The chain employs TRBV4-2 and TRBJ2-5, with TRBD2 identical over 7 bases. The germline gives CDR1 LGHNA, CDR2 YNFKEQ. There are 16 residues in the CDR3. Trimming took 3 bases from V and 2 from J; bases not matched to a gene: 9.

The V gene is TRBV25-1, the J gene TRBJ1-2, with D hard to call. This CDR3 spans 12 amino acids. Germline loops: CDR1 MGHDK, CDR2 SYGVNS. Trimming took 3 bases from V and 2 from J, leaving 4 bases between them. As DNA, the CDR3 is TGTGCCAGCAGTGACCAAAACTATGGCTACACCTTC. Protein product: CASSDQNYGYTF.

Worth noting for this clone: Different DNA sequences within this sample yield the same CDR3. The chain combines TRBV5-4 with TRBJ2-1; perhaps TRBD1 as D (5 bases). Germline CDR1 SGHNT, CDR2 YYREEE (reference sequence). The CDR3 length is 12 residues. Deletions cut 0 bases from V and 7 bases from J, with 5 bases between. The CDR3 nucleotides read TGTGCCAGCAGCTTGGCAGGGAATGAGCAGTTCTTC. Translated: CASSLAGNEQFF.

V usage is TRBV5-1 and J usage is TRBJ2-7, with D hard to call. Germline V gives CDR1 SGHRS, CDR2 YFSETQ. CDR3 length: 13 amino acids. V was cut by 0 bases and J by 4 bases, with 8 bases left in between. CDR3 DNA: TGCGCCAGCAGCTTGGGCGTGAGATACGAGCAGTACTTC. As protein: CASSLGVRYEQYF.